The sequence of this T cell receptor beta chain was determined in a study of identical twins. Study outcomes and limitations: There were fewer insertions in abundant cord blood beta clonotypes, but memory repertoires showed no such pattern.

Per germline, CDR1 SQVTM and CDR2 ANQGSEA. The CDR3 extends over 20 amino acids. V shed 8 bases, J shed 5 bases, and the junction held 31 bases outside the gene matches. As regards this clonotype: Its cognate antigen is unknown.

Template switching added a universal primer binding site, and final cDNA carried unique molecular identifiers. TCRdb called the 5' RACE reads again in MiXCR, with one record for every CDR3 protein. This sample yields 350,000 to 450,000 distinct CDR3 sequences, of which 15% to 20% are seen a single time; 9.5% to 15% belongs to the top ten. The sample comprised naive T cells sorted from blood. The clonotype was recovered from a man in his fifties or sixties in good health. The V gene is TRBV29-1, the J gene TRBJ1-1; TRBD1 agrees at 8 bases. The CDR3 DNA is TGCAGCAAAATACTGCCCCCCCTTCGGGACAGGACGAAAAAGTGGACTGAAGCTTTCTTT. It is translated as CSKILPPLRDRTKKWTEAFF. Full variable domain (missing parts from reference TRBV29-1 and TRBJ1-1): SAVISQKPSRDICQRGTSLTIQCQVDSQVTMMFWYRQQPGQSLTLIATANQGSEATYESGFVIDKFPISRPNLTFSTLTVSNMSPEDSSIYLCSKILPPLRDRTKKWTEAFFGQGTRLTVV.